This T cell receptor (beta chain) emerged from a study of T cell responses to AZD1222 COVID-19 vaccine. General study findings and limits: Unmutated variant regions are reportedly targeted by nearly half of spike-specific TCRs. Spike-specific TCR breadth and depth grew following two AZD1222 doses. AZD1222 recipients seropositive at baseline numbered only five or six.

V lost 5 bases and J lost 1, with 12 bases in between. This CDR3 region has 14 residues. Germline lookup yields CDR1 SGHNT and CDR2 YYREEE (reference sequence). The method was immunoSEQ multiplex PCR; TCRdb's version includes in-frame clones alone and lacks a portion of them. Among roughly 130,000 clones listed, 88% were seen once. In the case of this clone: What it recognizes is unknown.

Specimen: peripheral blood, collected on day 0 of AZD1222 vaccination. The source is an adult in good health. The chain uses TRBV5-4 and TRBJ1-1; D might be TRBD1 (5 bases). CDR3: CASRTQTENTEAFF. As DNA, the CDR3 is TGTGCCAGCAGAACTCAGACAGAGAACACTGAAGCTTTCTTT.